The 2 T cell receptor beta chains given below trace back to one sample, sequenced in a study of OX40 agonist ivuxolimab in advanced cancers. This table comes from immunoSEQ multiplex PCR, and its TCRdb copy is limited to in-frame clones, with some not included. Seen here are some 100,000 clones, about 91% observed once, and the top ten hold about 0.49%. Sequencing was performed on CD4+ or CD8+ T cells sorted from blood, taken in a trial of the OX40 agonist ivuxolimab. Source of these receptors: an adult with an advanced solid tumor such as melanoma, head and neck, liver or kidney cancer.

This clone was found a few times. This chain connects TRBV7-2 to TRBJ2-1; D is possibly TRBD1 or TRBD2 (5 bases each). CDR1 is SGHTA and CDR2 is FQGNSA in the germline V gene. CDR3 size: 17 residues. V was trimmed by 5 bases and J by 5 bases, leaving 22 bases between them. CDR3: CASSPTPGRSGDNEQFF. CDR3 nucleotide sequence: TGTGCCAGCAGCCCAACACCGGGACGTTCGGGCGACAATGAGCAGTTCTTC. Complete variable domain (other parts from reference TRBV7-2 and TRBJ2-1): GAGVSQSPSNKVTEKGKDVELRCDPISGHTALYWYRQSLGQGLEFLIYFQGNSAPDKSGLPSDRFSAERTGGSVSTLTIQRTQQEDSAVYLCASSPTPGRSGDNEQFFGPGTRLTVL.

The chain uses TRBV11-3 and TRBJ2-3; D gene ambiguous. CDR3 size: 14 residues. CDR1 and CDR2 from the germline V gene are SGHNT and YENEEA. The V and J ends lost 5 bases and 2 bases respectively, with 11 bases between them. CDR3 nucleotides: TGTGCCAGCAGCCCCTTTAGCTTCACAGATACGCAGTATTTT. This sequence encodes CASSPFSFTDTQYF.